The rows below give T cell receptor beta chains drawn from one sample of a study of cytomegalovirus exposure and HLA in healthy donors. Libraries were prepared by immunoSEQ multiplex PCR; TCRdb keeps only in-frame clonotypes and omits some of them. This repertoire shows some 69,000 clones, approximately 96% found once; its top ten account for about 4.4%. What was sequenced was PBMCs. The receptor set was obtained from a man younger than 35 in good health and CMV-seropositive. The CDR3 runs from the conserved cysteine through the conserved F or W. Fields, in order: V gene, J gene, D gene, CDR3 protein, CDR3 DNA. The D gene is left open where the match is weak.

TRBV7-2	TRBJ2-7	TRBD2	CASSSTTSRRDEQYF	TGTGCCAGCAGCTCCACGACTAGCCGACGGGACGAGCAGTACTTC
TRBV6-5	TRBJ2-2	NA	CASSYLPAQGTGELFF	TGTGCCAGCAGTTACCTTCCAGCGCAGGGCACCGGGGAGCTGTTTTTT